This is a list of T cell receptor beta chains from one sample in a study of blood T cells in healthy people across ages. Using its own MiXCR run on the 5' RACE reads, TCRdb lists one record per CDR3 protein. The sample lists about 780,000 distinct CDR3 sequences, 46% occurring once. The specimen sequenced was blood. Receptor source: a man older than 75 in good health. Each CDR3 is given with its conserved first and last residue. D genes are given only for firm matches. The size of a clone is reported for some rows only, either as once, few or many, or as a class for expanded clones.

V	D	J	size	DNA	CDR3
TRBV11-2	-	TRBJ1-2	few	TGTGCCAGCAGCTTAGTAGATTCTGACTATGGCTACACCTTC	CASSLVDSDYGYTF
TRBV5-1	-	TRBJ1-4	-	TGCGCCAGCAGCCCGGAGTGGGGCCTGAATGAAAAACTGTTTTTT	CASSPEWGLNEKLFF
TRBV12-3/TRBV12-4	-	TRBJ2-3	-	TGTGCCAGCAGTTTCAGGGGAAGAACAGATGCGCAGTATTTT	CASSFRGRTDAQYF
TRBV5-1	TRBD1	TRBJ2-5	-	TGCGCCAGCAGCAAGGGACAGCGGACCCAGTACTTC	CASSKGQRTQYF
TRBV6-6	-	TRBJ2-3	many	TGTGCCAGCAACCCGAATTTTAGCACAGATACGCAGTATTTT	CASNPNFSTDTQYF
TRBV12-3/TRBV12-4	-	TRBJ1-2	-	TGTGCCAGCAGTCACGCAGGGAACTATGGCTACACCTTC	CASSHAGNYGYTF
TRBV5-4	-	TRBJ1-4	few	TGTGCCAGCAGCTTAGGAACGAATGAAAAACTGTTTTTT	CASSLGTNEKLFF
TRBV11-2	-	TRBJ2-5	-	TGTGCCAGCAGCGCAGGGGCTTCCATCCAAGAGACCCAGTACTTC	CASSAGASIQETQYF
TRBV5-1	-	TRBJ2-7	-	TGCGCCAGCAGTAGTAGTCTGAGCTCCTACGAGCAGTACTTC	CASSSSLSSYEQYF
TRBV20-1	-	TRBJ2-7	once	TGCAGTGCTAGACTAGCGCAGTACGAGCAGTACTTC	CSARLAQYEQYF
TRBV7-2	-	TRBJ2-1	-	TGTGCCAGCAGCCGGCCCGGCGCCTACAATGAGCAGTTCTTC	CASSRPGAYNEQFF
TRBV7-8	-	TRBJ2-7	few	TGTGCCAGCAGCTTAGCTTTGGGGGAGATCTACGAGCAGTACTTC	CASSLALGEIYEQYF
TRBV7-2	-	TRBJ2-7	few	TGTGCCAGCAGCCCCTATAGGGGAGGGGGGGACGAGCAGTACTTC	CASSPYRGGGDEQYF
TRBV5-1	-	TRBJ1-2	-	TGCGCCAGCAACCCAGACGGTCCAGGGAGCTACACCTTC	CASNPDGPGSYTF
TRBV28	-	TRBJ1-2	-	TGTGCCAGCAGTTTCCCCTCCAGGGGCTGGTATGGCTACACCTTC	CASSFPSRGWYGYTF
TRBV12-3/TRBV12-4	TRBD2	TRBJ2-3	many	TGTGCCAGCAGCCAGACTAGCGGAAGCACAGATACGCAGTATTTT	CASSQTSGSTDTQYF
TRBV2	-	TRBJ1-1	-	TGTGCCTGCAGTACGGACAGGAACACTGAAGCTTTCTTT	CACSTDRNTEAFF
TRBV7-9	TRBD1	TRBJ1-1	few	TGTGCCAGCAGCCCCACGGGACAGAAGAACACTGAAGCTTTCTTT	CASSPTGQKNTEAFF
TRBV12-3/TRBV12-4	-	TRBJ1-1	-	TGTGCCAGCAGTATCCCCGGGACGTTAACTGAAGCTTTCTTT	CASSIPGTLTEAFF
TRBV5-6	-	TRBJ2-7	few	TGTGCCAGCAGCTTGGCAACGAAACCCCACGAGCAGTACTTC	CASSLATKPHEQYF
TRBV7-2	-	TRBJ2-5	few	TGTGCCAGCAGCTTAGGCCTTTACAATGAGCAGTACTTC	CASSLGLYNEQYF
TRBV4-2	-	TRBJ2-6	-	TGTGCCAGCAGCCAACCCGGGACACCCCTTCCTGGGGCCAACGTCCTGACTTTC	CASSQPGTPLPGANVLTF
TRBV7-2	TRBD1	TRBJ1-2	-	TGTGCCAGCAGCTTAATACGGACAGGAAACTATGGCTACACCTTC	CASSLIRTGNYGYTF
TRBV28	-	TRBJ2-3	-	TGTGCCAGCAGTGATACGGAGCCGGCCCTAACAGATACGCAGTATTTT	CASSDTEPALTDTQYF
TRBV29-1	-	TRBJ2-5	-	TGCAGCGTTGCTACGAATAGTGGCTCCCAAGAGACCCAGTACTTC	CSVATNSGSQETQYF
TRBV29-1	-	TRBJ2-7	few	TGCAGCGCCGGGTGGCGTATTTACAATGAGCAGTACTTC	CSAGWRIYNEQYF
TRBV5-1	-	TRBJ2-7	many	TGCGCCAGCAGCTTGGACAGGCCGAGCTCCTACGAGCAGTACTTC	CASSLDRPSSYEQYF
TRBV4-2	TRBD2	TRBJ2-3	-	TGTGCCAGCGGCAAGGGACTAGCGGGAAATACGCAGTATTTT	CASGKGLAGNTQYF
TRBV3-1	-	TRBJ2-1	-	TGTGCCAGCAGCCAAGTAAAGGGGAGCGGACAAGACAATGAGCAGTTCTTC	CASSQVKGSGQDNEQFF
TRBV7-2	-	TRBJ2-7	-	TGTGCCAGCAGCTTAGCCAGTGCCTACGAGCAGTACTTC	CASSLASAYEQYF
TRBV20-1	TRBD2	TRBJ2-1	-	TGCAGTGCTATACTTAGCGGGAGCGTCGATGAGCAGTTCTTC	CSAILSGSVDEQFF
TRBV20-1	-	TRBJ2-7	-	TGCAGTGCCCCTATTCTCGAGCGGTGGAGCTTCTACGAGCAGTACTTC	CSAPILERWSFYEQYF
TRBV29-1	-	TRBJ2-4	-	TGCAGCGTTGAAGAACTAGGAAACATTCAGTACTTC	CSVEELGNIQYF
TRBV12-3/TRBV12-4	TRBD1	TRBJ1-2	-	TGTGCCAGCAGTTCCCAGGGGGGGCGTCTCTATGGCTACACCTTC	CASSSQGGRLYGYTF
TRBV2	-	TRBJ2-3	few	TGTGCCAGCAGTGAGGGACATCATACGCAGTATTTT	CASSEGHHTQYF
TRBV11-2	TRBD1	TRBJ1-2	-	TGTGCCAGCAGCCCAGACCGTGGCAGGGGGGGGAATGGCTACACCTTC	CASSPDRGRGGNGYTF
TRBV9	-	TRBJ2-3	-	TGTGCCAGCAGCGGTCCGGGGGGCGTGAGGGATACGCAGTATTTT	CASSGPGGVRDTQYF
TRBV5-6	-	TRBJ2-3	once	TGTGCCAGCAGCCCCCCCTCGGCCCTACTGGGGACAGATACGCAGTATTTT	CASSPPSALLGTDTQYF
TRBV5-5	TRBD1	TRBJ1-1	-	TGTGCCAGCAGCTATCGACAGGGGAACACTGAAGCTTTCTTT	CASSYRQGNTEAFF
TRBV20-1	-	TRBJ2-4	few	TGCAGTGCTATGGGACTCGCGACGGGCAAAAACATTCAGTACTTC	CSAMGLATGKNIQYF
TRBV7-9	-	TRBJ2-6	-	TGTGCCAGCAGCGACAGTGGTGGGGCCAACGTCCTGACTTTC	CASSDSGGANVLTF
TRBV5-1	TRBD1	TRBJ2-7	-	TGCGCCAGCACCAAATGGACAGGGGATTCTAACGAGCAGTACTTC	CASTKWTGDSNEQYF
TRBV5-1	TRBD2	TRBJ2-1	-	TGCGCCAGCAGCTTTTGGCGGGAGGGGGCTGAGCAGTTCTTC	CASSFWREGAEQFF
TRBV4-2	TRBD1	TRBJ1-4	few	TGTGCCAGCAGCCAAGATAGAGGGGGCCAGAATGAAAAACTGTTTTTT	CASSQDRGGQNEKLFF
TRBV4-1	TRBD1	TRBJ1-2	-	TGCGCCAGCAGCCAAGGAGGGACAGGGAATGGCTACACCTTC	CASSQGGTGNGYTF
TRBV24-1	TRBD2	TRBJ2-5	-	TGTGCCACCAGTGACTCGGTAGCGGGAATGGAAGAGACCCAGTACTTC	CATSDSVAGMEETQYF
TRBV10-3	-	TRBJ2-6	-	TGTGCCATCAGGGAGAGTATTTCCCGCTCTGGGGCCAACGTCCTGACTTTC	CAIRESISRSGANVLTF
TRBV2	-	TRBJ2-5	-	TGTGCCAGCAGTGGTGCTAGCGCTGGGGAAGAGACCCAGTACTTC	CASSGASAGEETQYF
TRBV15	-	TRBJ2-2	once	TGTGCCACCAGCGACGGTCATTGGAACACCGGGGAGCTGTTTTTT	CATSDGHWNTGELFF
TRBV30	-	TRBJ2-5	many	TGTGCCGGGAGTTGGAGGGAGACCCAGTACTTC	CAGSWRETQYF
TRBV6-1	TRBD2	TRBJ2-5	-	TGTGCCAGCAGTGAACTAGCGGGAGGGCGGAGTGAGCAGTACTTC	CASSELAGGRSEQYF
TRBV7-2	-	TRBJ1-1	-	TGTGCCAGCGGTTACGGGTATGAAGCTTTCTTT	CASGYGYEAFF
TRBV6-1	-	TRBJ2-7	-	TGTGCCAGCAGTGATCGGACAGCCCCAAATCGGGGGCAGTACTTC	CASSDRTAPNRGQYF
TRBV12-3/TRBV12-4	-	TRBJ1-2	-	TGTGCCAGCAGTTTAATGGGGGCCAGGCATGGCTACACCTTC	CASSLMGARHGYTF
TRBV7-9	TRBD2	TRBJ2-3	few	TGTGCCAGCAGCTTAGGGGCCGGGACTAGCGGCACAGATACGCAGTATTTT	CASSLGAGTSGTDTQYF
TRBV24-1	-	TRBJ2-5	few	TGTGCCACCAGTGATGGCAGGGTTTCAGAGACCCAGTACTTC	CATSDGRVSETQYF
TRBV5-1	TRBD2	TRBJ2-1	-	TGCGCCAGCAGCTTGGGACTAGCGGGCCCCGGGTCCTACAATGAGCAGTTCTTC	CASSLGLAGPGSYNEQFF
TRBV20-1	TRBD2	TRBJ2-7	-	TGCAGTGCTAGAAAGGGCAGGTCGCGGACTAGCGGATACGAGCAGTACTTC	CSARKGRSRTSGYEQYF
TRBV5-1	TRBD1	TRBJ2-7	-	TGCGCCAGCAGCCTGGGGGACAGGTTCTCCTACAATGAGCAGTACTTC	CASSLGDRFSYNEQYF